The rows below give T cell receptor beta chains drawn from one sample of a study of blood T cell repertoires in COVID-19. Clones were sequenced by immunoSEQ multiplex PCR, and TCRdb holds only the in-frame ones, with some missing. The repertoire includes roughly 320,000 clones, approximately 85% of them detected once, and around 7.2% sits in the top ten. The sample comprised peripheral blood. All receptors come from a human donor in a cohort sampled during active COVID-19. The conserved cysteine and the conserved F or W are not part of the CDR3 here. The D gene is left open where the match is weak.

ASSQVGRENY - TRBJ2-5 TRBV11-1
ASSYGQGRNQPQH TRBD1 TRBJ1-5 TRBV6-5
ASSVRAGTTGPQSIYNEQF - TRBJ2-1 TRBV9
ASSLKPHAGNEKLF - TRBJ1-4 TRBV5-5
ASIRAGGRKSSYNEQF TRBD2 TRBJ2-1 TRBV19
ASSLAIQGAEAF - TRBJ1-1 TRBV5-5
ASGLGTSGGSTDTQY TRBD2 TRBJ2-3 TRBV12-5
ASSEPGQVTYEQY TRBD1 TRBJ2-7 TRBV6-1
ASSLEMTGYGEQF - TRBJ2-1 TRBV7-9
ASSLRGQPQH - TRBJ1-5 TRBV27
ASSVGGQPTDTQY - TRBJ2-3 TRBV9
ASRRIQETQY - TRBJ2-5 TRBV2
ASSLFAGSSQPQH - TRBJ1-5 TRBV7-6
ASSPTNDPTDTQY - TRBJ2-3 TRBV18
ATSRDRQALGPQH - TRBJ1-5 TRBV15
ASSADRGLLNTIY TRBD1 TRBJ1-3 TRBV5-6
ASSSRDRPYNEQF TRBD1 TRBJ2-1 TRBV6-5
ASEGGGGSYNEQF - TRBJ2-1 TRBV7-8
ASSLSDRGHYNEQF TRBD1 TRBJ2-1 TRBV27
ASSGGTGSNTGELF TRBD1 TRBJ2-2 TRBV10-1
SVVGSSGANVLT - TRBJ2-6 TRBV29-1
ASSSGQGDGNTIY TRBD1 TRBJ1-3 TRBV7-2
ASSRLRGDTQY - TRBJ2-3 TRBV12-3/TRBV12-4
ASRARTVTDTQY - TRBJ2-3 TRBV6-4
ASSHNTGLAINEQY TRBD2 TRBJ2-7 TRBV5-8
ASSLEVGKGAGEQY TRBD1 TRBJ2-7 TRBV7-6
ASSYRTGVLYGYT TRBD1 TRBJ1-2 TRBV6-5
SASAAGWNEQF - TRBJ2-1 TRBV20-1
ASRTQGFGAGEAF - TRBJ1-1 TRBV19
ASSYSSGFSYEQY - TRBJ2-7 TRBV6-5
ASSLEQGQPQH TRBD1 TRBJ1-5 TRBV5-1
ASSQEWDRGDGYT TRBD1 TRBJ1-2 TRBV3-1/TRBV3-2
ASTRGQGAYEQY TRBD1 TRBJ2-7 TRBV19
ASSFTGTNYGYT - TRBJ1-2 TRBV27
ASSLQGSLH - TRBJ1-6 TRBV12-1
SASFSASDTQY - TRBJ2-3 TRBV20-1
ASSMGTVRYQPQH TRBD1 TRBJ1-5 TRBV19
ASSPTPNSPLH - TRBJ1-6 TRBV18
ASSPDRGASTDTQY TRBD1 TRBJ2-3 TRBV5-6
ASSHNPNTEAF - TRBJ1-1 TRBV9
ATSSGQGNSPLH TRBD1 TRBJ1-6 TRBV24-1
AWSTSGGTDTQY TRBD2 TRBJ2-3 TRBV30
ASSNRGREGYT TRBD1 TRBJ1-2 TRBV6-5
ASSDLRGGLWAKNIQY TRBD2 TRBJ2-4 TRBV2
ASGAAVDTEAF - TRBJ1-1 TRBV4-1
ASSRGWGENQPQH - TRBJ1-5 TRBV3-1/TRBV3-2
ASSHLAGSSYEQY TRBD2 TRBJ2-7 TRBV7-2
ASRETGTYEAF TRBD1 TRBJ1-1 TRBV6-5